This TCR beta chain is from a study of shared clonotypes between healthy human individuals. Sequenced by immunoSEQ multiplex PCR; TCRdb stores in-frame clones only, minus some. This table has some 2.4 million clones, 80% to 95% appearing once. The CDR3 length is 15 residues. V was pared by 3 bases and J by 0 bases, with 13 bases between. CDR1 is SGHNT and CDR2 is YYREEE in the germline V gene (reference sequence). Only Caucasian adults living in Nashville, Tennessee made up the donor group. This clone showed up just once. This sample includes further DNA sequences coding for the same CDR3. V and J are TRBV5-4 and TRBJ2-7, with D possibly being TRBD1 (6 bases). Sequencing used naive CD4+ T cells from PBMCs. Subset defined: CD45RA+ positively selected. The source is a man younger than 35 in good health. Some clones in this sample may be carry-over from other donors' samples. The CDR3 nucleotides read TGTGCCAGCAGCTCCGGGACACTGAGCTCCTACGAGCAGTACTTC. Protein sequence: CASSSGTLSSYEQYF.